This T cell receptor (beta chain) was captured in a study of OX40 agonist ivuxolimab in advanced cancers. Study results and limitations: In the 0.1 to 3.0 mg/kg range, CD4+ and CD8+ blood T cells had expanded clonally by week 6.

The V and J ends lost 6 bases and 8 bases respectively, with 19 bases between them. This CDR3 has 15 amino acids. Germline lookup yields CDR1 MNHEY and CDR2 SVGAGI. Clones were read by immunoSEQ multiplex PCR, and TCRdb kept only the in-frame ones, dropping some. The table lists under 80,000 clones, roughly 86% of them singletons. For this clone: What it recognizes is unknown.

The TCR sequence derives from an adult with an advanced solid tumor such as melanoma, head and neck, liver or kidney cancer. The specimen was CD4+ or CD8+ T cells sorted from blood, collected in a trial of the OX40 agonist ivuxolimab. The chain employs TRBV6-5 and TRBJ1-4; D unclear. CDR3 amino acids: CASSLSMRVEEKLFF. DNA of the CDR3: TGTGCCAGCAGCCTTTCCATGAGGGTAGAAGAAAAACTGTTTTTT.